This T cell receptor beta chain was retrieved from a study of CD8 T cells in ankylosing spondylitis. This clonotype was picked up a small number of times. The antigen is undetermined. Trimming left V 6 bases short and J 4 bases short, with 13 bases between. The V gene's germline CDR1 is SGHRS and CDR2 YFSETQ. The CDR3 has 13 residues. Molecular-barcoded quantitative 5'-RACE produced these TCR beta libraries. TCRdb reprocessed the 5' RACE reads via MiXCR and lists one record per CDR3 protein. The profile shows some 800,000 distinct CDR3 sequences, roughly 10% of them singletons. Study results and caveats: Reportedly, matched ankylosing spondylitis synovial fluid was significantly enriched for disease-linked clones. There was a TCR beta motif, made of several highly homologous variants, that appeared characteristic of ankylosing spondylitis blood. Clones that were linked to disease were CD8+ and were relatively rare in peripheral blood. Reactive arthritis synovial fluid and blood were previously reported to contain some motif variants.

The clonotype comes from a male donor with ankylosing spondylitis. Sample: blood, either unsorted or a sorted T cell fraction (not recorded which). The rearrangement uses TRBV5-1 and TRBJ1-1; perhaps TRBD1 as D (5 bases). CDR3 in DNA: TGCGCCAGCACCGAGATGGGGGGCACTGAAGCTTTCTTT. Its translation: CASTEMGGTEAFF.